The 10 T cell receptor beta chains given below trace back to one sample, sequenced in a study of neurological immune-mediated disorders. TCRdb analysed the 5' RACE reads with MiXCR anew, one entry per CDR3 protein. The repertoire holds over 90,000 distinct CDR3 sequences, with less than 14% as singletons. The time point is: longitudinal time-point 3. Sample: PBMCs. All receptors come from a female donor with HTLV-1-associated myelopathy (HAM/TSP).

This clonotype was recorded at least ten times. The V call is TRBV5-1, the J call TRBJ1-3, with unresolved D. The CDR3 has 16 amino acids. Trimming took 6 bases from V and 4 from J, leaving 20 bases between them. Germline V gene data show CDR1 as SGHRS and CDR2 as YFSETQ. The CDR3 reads CASKPYRNAAGNTIYF. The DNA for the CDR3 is TGCGCCAGCAAACCATACCGGAACGCGGCAGGAAACACCATATATTTT. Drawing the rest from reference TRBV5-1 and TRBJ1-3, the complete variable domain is KAGVTQTPRYLIKTRGQQVTLSCSPISGHRSVSWYQQTPGQGLQFLFEYFSETQRNKGNFPGRFSGRQFSNSRSEMNVSTLELGDSALYLCASKPYRNAAGNTIYFGEGSWLTVV.

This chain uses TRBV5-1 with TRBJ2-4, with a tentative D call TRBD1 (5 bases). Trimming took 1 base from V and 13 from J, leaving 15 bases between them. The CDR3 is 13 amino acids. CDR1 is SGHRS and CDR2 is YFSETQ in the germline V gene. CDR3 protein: CASSLKPMGLQYF. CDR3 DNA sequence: TGCGCCAGCAGCTTGAAACCCATGGGGCTGCAGTACTTC.

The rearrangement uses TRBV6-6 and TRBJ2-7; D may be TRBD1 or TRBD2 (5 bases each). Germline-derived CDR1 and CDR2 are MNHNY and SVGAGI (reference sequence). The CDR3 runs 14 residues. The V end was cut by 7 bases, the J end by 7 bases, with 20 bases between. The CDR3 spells CASKTGWGGGEQYF. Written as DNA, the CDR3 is TGTGCCAGCAAAACGGGGTGGGGTGGGGGTGAGCAGTACTTC.

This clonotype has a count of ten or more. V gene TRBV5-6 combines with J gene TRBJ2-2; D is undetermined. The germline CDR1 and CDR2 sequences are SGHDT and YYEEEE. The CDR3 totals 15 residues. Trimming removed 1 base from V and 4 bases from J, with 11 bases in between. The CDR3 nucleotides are TGTGCCAGCAGCTTGCCCTGGGCTGTCACCGGGGAGCTGTTTTTT. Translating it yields CASSLPWAVTGELFF.

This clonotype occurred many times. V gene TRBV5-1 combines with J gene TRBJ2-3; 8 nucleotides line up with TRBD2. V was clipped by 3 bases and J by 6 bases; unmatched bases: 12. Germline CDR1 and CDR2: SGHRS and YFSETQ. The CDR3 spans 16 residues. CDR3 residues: CASSYDAGGPGDTQYF. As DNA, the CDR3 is TGCGCCAGCAGCTACGACGCGGGGGGCCCAGGGGATACGCAGTATTTT.

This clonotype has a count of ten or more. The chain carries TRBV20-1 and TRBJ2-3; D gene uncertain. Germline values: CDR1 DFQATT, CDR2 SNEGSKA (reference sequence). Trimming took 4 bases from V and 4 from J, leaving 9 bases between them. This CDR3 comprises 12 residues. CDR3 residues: CSATPQPDTQYF. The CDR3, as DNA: TGCAGTGCTACCCCCCAGCCAGATACGCAGTATTTT.

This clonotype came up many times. The CDR3 DNA sequence: TGCGCCAGCAGCTTGTATAAACCGGAGTTTGAAGCTTTCTTT. Its protein product is CASSLYKPEFEAFF. V usage is TRBV5-1 and J usage is TRBJ1-1; D not resolved. Trimming stripped 1 base from V and 7 bases from J, with 14 bases between. Germline V gene sequence: CDR1 SGHRS, CDR2 YFSETQ. The CDR3 runs 14 residues.

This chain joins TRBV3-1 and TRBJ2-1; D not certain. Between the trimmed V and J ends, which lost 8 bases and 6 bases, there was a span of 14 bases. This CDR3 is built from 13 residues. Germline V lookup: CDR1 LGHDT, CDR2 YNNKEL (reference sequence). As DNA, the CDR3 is TGTGCCAGCTCTCTGGGCATCATCAATGAGCAGTTCTTC. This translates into CASSLGIINEQFF.

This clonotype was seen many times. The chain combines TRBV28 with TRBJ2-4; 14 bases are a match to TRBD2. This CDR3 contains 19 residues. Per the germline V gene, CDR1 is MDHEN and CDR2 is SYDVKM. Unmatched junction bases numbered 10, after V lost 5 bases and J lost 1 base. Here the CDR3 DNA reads TGTGCCAGCAGTCCCCAGACTAGCGGGGGGGCAGGTGCCAAAAACATTCAGTACTTC. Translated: CASSPQTSGGAGAKNIQYF.

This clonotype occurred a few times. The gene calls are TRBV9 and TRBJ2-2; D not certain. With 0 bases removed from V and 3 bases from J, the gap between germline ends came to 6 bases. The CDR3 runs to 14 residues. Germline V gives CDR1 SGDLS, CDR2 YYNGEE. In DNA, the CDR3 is TGTGCCAGCAGCGTAGCTGTGGACACCGGGGAGCTGTTTTTT. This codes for CASSVAVDTGELFF.